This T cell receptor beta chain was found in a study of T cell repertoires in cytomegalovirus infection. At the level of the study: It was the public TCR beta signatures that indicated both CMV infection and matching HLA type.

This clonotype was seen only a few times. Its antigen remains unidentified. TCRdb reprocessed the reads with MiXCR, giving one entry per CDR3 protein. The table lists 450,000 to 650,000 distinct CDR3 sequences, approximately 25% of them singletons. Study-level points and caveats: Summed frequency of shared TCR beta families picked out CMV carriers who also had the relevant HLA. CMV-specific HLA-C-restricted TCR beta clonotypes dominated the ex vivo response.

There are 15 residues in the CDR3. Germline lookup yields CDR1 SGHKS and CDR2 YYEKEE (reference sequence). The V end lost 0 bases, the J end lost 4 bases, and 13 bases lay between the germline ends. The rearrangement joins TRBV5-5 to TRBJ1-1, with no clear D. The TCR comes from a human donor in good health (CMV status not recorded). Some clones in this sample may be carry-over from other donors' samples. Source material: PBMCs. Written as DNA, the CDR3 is TGTGCCAGCAGCTTGGAGTACCCGGTGGGCACTGAAGCTTTCTTT. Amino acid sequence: CASSLEYPVGTEAFF.